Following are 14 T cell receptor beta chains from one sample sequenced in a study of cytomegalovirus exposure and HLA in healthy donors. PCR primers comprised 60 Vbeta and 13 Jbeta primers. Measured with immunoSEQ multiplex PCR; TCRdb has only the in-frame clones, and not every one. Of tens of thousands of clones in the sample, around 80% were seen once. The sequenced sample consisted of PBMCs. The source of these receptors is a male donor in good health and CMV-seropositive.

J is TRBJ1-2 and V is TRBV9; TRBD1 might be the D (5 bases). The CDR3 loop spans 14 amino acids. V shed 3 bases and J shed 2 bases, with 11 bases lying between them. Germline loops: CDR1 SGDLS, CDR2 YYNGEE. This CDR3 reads CASSDRGGNYGYTF. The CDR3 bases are TGTGCCAGCAGCGACCGGGGGGGAAACTATGGCTACACCTTC.

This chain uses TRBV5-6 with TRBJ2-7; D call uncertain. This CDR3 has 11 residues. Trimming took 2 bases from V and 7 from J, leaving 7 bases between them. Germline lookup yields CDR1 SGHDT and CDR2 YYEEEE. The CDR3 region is CASSFGVEQYF. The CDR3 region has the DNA TGTGCCAGCAGCTTCGGTGTGGAGCAGTACTTC.

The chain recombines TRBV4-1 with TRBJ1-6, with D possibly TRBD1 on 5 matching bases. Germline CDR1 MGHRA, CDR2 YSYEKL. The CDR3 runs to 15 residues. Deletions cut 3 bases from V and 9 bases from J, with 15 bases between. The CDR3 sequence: CASSQVQDSASPLHF. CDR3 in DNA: TGCGCCAGCAGCCAGGTACAGGATTCCGCTTCACCCCTCCACTTT.

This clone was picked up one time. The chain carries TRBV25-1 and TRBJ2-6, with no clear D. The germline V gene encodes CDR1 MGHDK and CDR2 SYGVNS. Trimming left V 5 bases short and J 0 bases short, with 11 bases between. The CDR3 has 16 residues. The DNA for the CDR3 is TGTGCCAGCAGTTTACAGTTAGGCTCTGGGGCCAACGTCCTGACTTTC. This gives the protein CASSLQLGSGANVLTF.

In DNA form, the CDR3 reads TGTGCCAGCAGTTCTCTTACCTACGAGCAGTACTTC. Its protein is CASSSLTYEQYF. This rearrangement joins TRBV6-6 to TRBJ2-7; D is unclear. The V end was cut by 4 bases, the J end by 2 bases, with 6 bases between. Germline values: CDR1 MNHNY, CDR2 SVGAGI (reference sequence). This CDR3 contains 12 residues.

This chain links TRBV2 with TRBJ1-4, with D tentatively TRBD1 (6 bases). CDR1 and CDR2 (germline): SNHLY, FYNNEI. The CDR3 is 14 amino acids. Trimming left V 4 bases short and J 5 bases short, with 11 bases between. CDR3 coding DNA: TGTGCCAGCAGTGGGGGCAGGGGAAATGAAAAACTGTTTTTT. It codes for CASSGGRGNEKLFF. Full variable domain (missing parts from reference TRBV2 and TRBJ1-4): EPEVTQTPSHQVTQMGQEVILRCVPISNHLYFYWYRQILGQKVEFLVSFYNNEISEKSEIFDDQFSVERPDGSNFTLKIRSTKLEDSAMYFCASSGGRGNEKLFFGSGTQLSVL.

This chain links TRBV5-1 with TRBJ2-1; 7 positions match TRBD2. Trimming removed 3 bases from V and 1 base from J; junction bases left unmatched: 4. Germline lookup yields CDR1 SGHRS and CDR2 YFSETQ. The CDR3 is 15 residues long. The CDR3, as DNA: TGCGCCAGCAGCTCAGGACTAGGTTCCTACAATGAGCAGTTCTTC. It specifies CASSSGLGSYNEQFF.

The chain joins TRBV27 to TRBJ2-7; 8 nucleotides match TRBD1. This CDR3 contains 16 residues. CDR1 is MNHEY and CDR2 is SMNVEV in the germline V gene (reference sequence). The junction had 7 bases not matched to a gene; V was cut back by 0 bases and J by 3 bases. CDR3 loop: CASSLSLGTGLYEQYF. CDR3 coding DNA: TGTGCCAGCAGTTTATCGCTTGGGACAGGCCTCTACGAGCAGTACTTC.

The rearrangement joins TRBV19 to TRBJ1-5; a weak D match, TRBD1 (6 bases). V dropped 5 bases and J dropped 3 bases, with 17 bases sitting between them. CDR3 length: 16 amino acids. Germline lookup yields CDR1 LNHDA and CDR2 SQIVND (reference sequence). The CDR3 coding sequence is TGTGCCAGTAGTCTCCCCCTCGGACAGTTCAATCAGCCCCAGCATTTT. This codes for CASSLPLGQFNQPQHF.

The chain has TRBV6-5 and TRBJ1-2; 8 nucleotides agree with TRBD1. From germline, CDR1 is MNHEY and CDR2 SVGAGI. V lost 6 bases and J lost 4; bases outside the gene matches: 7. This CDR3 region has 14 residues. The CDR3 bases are TGTGCCAGCAGCCTCAGGGGGCTTGGCTATGGCTACACCTTC. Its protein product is CASSLRGLGYGYTF.

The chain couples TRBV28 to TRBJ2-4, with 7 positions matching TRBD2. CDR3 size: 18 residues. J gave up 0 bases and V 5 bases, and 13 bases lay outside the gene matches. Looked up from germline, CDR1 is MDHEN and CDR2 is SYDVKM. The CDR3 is CASSPLGRAGLAKNIQYF. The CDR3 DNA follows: TGTGCCAGCAGTCCCTTGGGGAGGGCGGGACTAGCCAAAAACATTCAGTACTTC.

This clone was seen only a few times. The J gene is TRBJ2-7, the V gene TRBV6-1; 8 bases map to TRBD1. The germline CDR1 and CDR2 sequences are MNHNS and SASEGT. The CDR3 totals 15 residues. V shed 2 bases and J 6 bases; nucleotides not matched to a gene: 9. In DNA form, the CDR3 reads TGTGCCAGCAGTGAAACCCCAAGAGGACAGGGCGAGCAGTACTTC. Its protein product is CASSETPRGQGEQYF.

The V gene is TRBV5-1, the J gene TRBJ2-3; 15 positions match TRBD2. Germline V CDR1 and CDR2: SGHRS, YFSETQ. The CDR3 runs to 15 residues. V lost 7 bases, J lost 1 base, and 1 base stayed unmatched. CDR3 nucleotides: TGCGCCAGCCGGACTAGCGGGGGGGGCACAGATACGCAGTATTTT. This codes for CASRTSGGGTDTQYF.

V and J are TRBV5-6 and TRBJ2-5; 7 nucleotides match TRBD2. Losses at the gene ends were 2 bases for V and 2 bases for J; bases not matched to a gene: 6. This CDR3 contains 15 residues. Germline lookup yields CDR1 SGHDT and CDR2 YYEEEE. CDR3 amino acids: CASSLGISGQETQYF. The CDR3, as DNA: TGTGCCAGCAGCTTAGGAATTAGCGGGCAAGAGACCCAGTACTTC. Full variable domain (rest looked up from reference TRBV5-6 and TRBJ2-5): DAGVTQSPTHLIKTRGQQVTLRCSPKSGHDTVSWYQQALGQGPQFIFQYYEEEERQRGNFPDRFSGHQFPNYSSELNVNALLLGDSALYLCASSLGISGQETQYFGPGTRLLVL.